This T cell receptor beta chain comes out of a study of blood T cell repertoires in COVID-19. In the study overall: Sites in the United States, Italy and Spain provided acute and convalescent COVID-19 samples. The analysed material was cDNA or gDNA that came from T cells, B-cell-depleted T cells, or PBMCs.

How the authors handled the data: Amplifying reference gene primers gave estimates of nucleated cell counts. TCRdb's copy holds only in-frame clones and misses some; the assay was immunoSEQ multiplex PCR. The D gene and trimming were derived from the DNA, and the V and J assignments and clone size from that table. The sample contains over 120,000 clones, approximately 89% of which appear only once. Material for sequencing was peripheral blood. This TCR derives from a human donor in a cohort sampled during active COVID-19.

The CDR3 reads CASSLLGQRTYNEQFF. The CDR3, as DNA: TGCGCCAGCAGTCTTTTGGGACAGCGAACCTACAATGAGCAGTTCTTC. The J gene is TRBJ2-1, the V gene TRBV4-1; 7 bases align to TRBD1. V lost 6 bases, J lost 2 bases, and 10 bases stayed unmatched. There are 16 residues in the CDR3. Germline CDR1 reads MGHRA; CDR2 reads YSYEKL.